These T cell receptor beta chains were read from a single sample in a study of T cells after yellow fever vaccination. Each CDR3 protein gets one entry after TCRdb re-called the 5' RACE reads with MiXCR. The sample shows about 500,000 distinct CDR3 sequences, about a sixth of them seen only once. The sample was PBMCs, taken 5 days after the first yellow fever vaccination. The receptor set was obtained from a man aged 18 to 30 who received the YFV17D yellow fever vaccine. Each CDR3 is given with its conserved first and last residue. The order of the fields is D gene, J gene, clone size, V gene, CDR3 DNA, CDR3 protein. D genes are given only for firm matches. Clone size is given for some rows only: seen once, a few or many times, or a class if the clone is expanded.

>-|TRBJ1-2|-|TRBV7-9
TGTGCCAGCAGCCCCCCATCCAACGGCTATGGCTACACCTTC
CASSPPSNGYGYTF
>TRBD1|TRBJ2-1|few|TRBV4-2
TGTGCCAGCAGCCTCCCCCCGGGACAGGGGGCCGGGGAGCAGTTCTTC
CASSLPPGQGAGEQFF
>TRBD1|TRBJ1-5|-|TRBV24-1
TGTGCCACCCGGGGTGGCGGGACAGGCAATCAGCCCCAGCATTTT
CATRGGGTGNQPQHF
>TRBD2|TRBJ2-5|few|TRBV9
TGTGCCAGCAGCGCCACTGGGGGGGGACTTCAAGAGACCCAGTACTTC
CASSATGGGLQETQYF
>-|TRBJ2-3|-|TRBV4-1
TGCGCCAGCGGCCTTACGTGGACAGAAAGCACAGATACGCAGTATTTT
CASGLTWTESTDTQYF
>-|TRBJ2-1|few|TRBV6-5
TGTGCCAGCAGTTACTCTACGGAACCCCTAGATGGTGAGCAGTTCTTC
CASSYSTEPLDGEQFF
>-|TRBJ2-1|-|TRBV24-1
TGTGCCACCGCTGGCAGGGGGGATGAGCAGTTCTTC
CATAGRGDEQFF
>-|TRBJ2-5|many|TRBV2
TGTGCCAGCAGTGAAGAGGTGTTGGAGACCCAGTACTTC
CASSEEVLETQYF
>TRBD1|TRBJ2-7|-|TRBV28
TGTGCCAGCAGGAACAGGGGGCCGAACGAGCAGTACTTC
CASRNRGPNEQYF
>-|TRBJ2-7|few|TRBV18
TGTGCCAGCTCGGGTGGAGAGCAGTACTTC
CASSGGEQYF
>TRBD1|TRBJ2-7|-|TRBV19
TGTGCCAGTAGTATAGGATGGGGACAGGCCTACGAGCAGTACTTC
CASSIGWGQAYEQYF
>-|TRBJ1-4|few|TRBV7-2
TGTGCCAGCAGCTTAGTAGGGCAGGCGAGGTTGTTTTTT
CASSLVGQARLFF
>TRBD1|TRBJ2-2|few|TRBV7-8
TGTGCCAGCAGCTTAGGGGGGGGGACAGGGCAATCCGGGGAGCTGTTTTTT
CASSLGGGTGQSGELFF
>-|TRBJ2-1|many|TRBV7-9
TGTGCCAGCAGCTTTTGGGCAGTTCGAAATGAGCAGTTCTTC
CASSFWAVRNEQFF
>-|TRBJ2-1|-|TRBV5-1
TGCGCCAGCACCTCCGCTTATGGTTACAATGAGCAGTTCTTC
CASTSAYGYNEQFF
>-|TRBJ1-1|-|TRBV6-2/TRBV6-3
TGTGCCAGCAGGGGGAATAGAATTGGACGGTTGAACACTGAAGCTTTCTTT
CASRGNRIGRLNTEAFF
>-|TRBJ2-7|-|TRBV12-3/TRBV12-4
TGTGCCAGCAGTAACGGGGACGCTCGAGAGCAGTACTTC
CASSNGDAREQYF
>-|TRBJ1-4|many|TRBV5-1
TGCGCCAGCAGTGATGCTCTGCGAACTATTGCAACTAATGAAAAACTGTTTTTT
CASSDALRTIATNEKLFF
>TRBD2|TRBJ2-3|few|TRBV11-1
TGTGCCAGCAGCTTAGGCCTAGCGGGGGCTGTGGATACGCAGTATTTT
CASSLGLAGAVDTQYF
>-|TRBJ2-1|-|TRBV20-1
TGCAGTGCTCCCAGGGGCGGGGGTGACAATGAGCAGTTCTTC
CSAPRGGGDNEQFF
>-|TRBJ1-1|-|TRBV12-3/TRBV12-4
TGTGCCAGCATACAAACGAACACTGAAGCTTTCTTT
CASIQTNTEAFF
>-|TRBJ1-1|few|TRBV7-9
TGTGCCAGCAGCTTAGATTGGAACGCTGAAGCTTTCTTT
CASSLDWNAEAFF
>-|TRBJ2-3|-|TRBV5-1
TGCGCCAGCAGCTTGACTACCCACAGCACAGATACGCAGTATTTT
CASSLTTHSTDTQYF
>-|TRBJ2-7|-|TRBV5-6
TGTGCCAGCGTGGTCGGGGGAAGCTCCTACGAGCAGTACTTC
CASVVGGSSYEQYF
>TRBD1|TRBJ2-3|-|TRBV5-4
TGTGCCAGCAGCCCTGGACAGGGGATGGTGTCAGATACGCAGTATTTT
CASSPGQGMVSDTQYF
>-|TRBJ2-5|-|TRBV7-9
TGTGCCAGCAGCTCGGGGAGGAGCCAGGCGACCCAGTACTTC
CASSSGRSQATQYF
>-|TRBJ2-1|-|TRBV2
TGTGCCAGCAGTTACACTAGGGGTTGGGACAATGAGCAGTTCTTC
CASSYTRGWDNEQFF
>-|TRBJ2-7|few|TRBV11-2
TGTGCCAGCAGCTTAACAGGGCCTCGCTACGAGCAGTACTTC
CASSLTGPRYEQYF
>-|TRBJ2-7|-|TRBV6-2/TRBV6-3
TGTGCCAGCAGCTCACTCAGCGAGCAGTACTTC
CASSSLSEQYF
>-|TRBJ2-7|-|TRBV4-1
TGCGCCAGCAGCCCCCCACGACTGGGAAACTACGAGCAGTACTTC
CASSPPRLGNYEQYF
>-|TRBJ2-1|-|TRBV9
TGTGCCAGCAGCGGGTGGGGGGGACAGAGCTCCTACAATGAGCAGTTCTTC
CASSGWGGQSSYNEQFF
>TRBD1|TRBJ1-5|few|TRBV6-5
TGTGCCAGCAGTTCGCGACAGGGTTTAAGCAATCAGCCCCAGCATTTT
CASSSRQGLSNQPQHF
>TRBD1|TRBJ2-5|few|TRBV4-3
TGCGCCAGCAGCCAAGATCAAGGGGGCAGAAAAGAGACCCAGTACTTC
CASSQDQGGRKETQYF
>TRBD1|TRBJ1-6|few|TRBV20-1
TGCAGTGCTGCACCCCAGGGGGAGTATTCACCCCTCCACTTT
CSAAPQGEYSPLHF
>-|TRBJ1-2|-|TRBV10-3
TGTGCCACCAGGGCCAGGTCCCAGGACGATGGCTACACCTTC
CATRARSQDDGYTF
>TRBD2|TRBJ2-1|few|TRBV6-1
TGTGCCAGCAGACGAGCGGGGATTAGTAATGAGCAGTTCTTC
CASRRAGISNEQFF
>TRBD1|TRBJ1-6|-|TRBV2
TGTGCCAGCACCAGGGACAGGGAATATAATTCACCCCTCCACTTT
CASTRDREYNSPLHF
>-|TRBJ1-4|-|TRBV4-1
TGCGTCAGCAGCCGTTCATCCGGGACTACGGAGGAAAAACTGTTTTTT
CVSSRSSGTTEEKLFF
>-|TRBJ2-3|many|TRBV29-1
TGCAGCGTTGAGAACAGGGACCGAAACACAGATACGCAGTATTTT
CSVENRDRNTDTQYF
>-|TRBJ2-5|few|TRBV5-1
TGCGCCAGCAGCGCACAGGGCGCTTACCAAGAGACCCAGTACTTC
CASSAQGAYQETQYF
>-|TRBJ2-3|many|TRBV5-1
TGCGCCAGCAGCTTGATTCCCACAGATACGCAGTATTTT
CASSLIPTDTQYF
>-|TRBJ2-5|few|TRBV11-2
TGTGCCAGCAGCTTACAGCGCAACCAAGAGACCCAGTACTTC
CASSLQRNQETQYF
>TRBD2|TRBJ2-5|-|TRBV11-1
TGTGCCAGCAGCTTATTGGGACTAGCGGGGGACCTCCAAGAGACCCAGTACTTC
CASSLLGLAGDLQETQYF
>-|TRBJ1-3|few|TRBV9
TGTGCCAGCAGCGCCCGGGCAGCCTCTGGAAACACCATATATTTT
CASSARAASGNTIYF
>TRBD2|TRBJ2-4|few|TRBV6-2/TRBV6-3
TGTGCCAGCAGTCACGGACTTCGCGGGGGGATTATAGCCAAAAACATTCAGTACTTC
CASSHGLRGGIIAKNIQYF
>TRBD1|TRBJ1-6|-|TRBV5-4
TGTGCCAGCAGCTTACGGACAGGGGATTCACCCCTCCACTTT
CASSLRTGDSPLHF
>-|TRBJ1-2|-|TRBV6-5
TGTGCCAGCAGTTCGGGCCGATACTTCGAGGGCTACACCTTC
CASSSGRYFEGYTF
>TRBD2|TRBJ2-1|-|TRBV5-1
TGCGCCAGCAGCTTGTACCGGGGCGGGGGGCTCCCCTACAATGAGCAGTTCTTC
CASSLYRGGGLPYNEQFF
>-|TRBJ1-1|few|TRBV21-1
TGTGCCAGCAGCAAAGGGGACAGATCCTGCATGAACACTGAAGCTTTCTTT
CASSKGDRSCMNTEAFF